One and the same sample provided the 25 T cell receptor beta chains below, sequenced in a study of cytomegalovirus exposure and HLA in healthy donors. Method: immunoSEQ multiplex PCR; TCRdb's copy keeps in-frame clones and lacks some. Here the sample spans about 110,000 clones, about 85% being singletons. The sample comprised PBMCs. The receptors were sampled from a young woman in good health and CMV-seronegative.

This chain connects TRBV6-6 to TRBJ1-2, with D unclear. The V end was cut by 2 bases, the J end by 8 bases, with 15 bases between. Germline values: CDR1 MNHNY, CDR2 SVGAGI (reference sequence). CDR3 length: 14 amino acids. CDR3 sequence reads: CASSYPRIKTGYTF. DNA for the CDR3: TGTGCCAGCAGTTACCCTCGAATTAAGACAGGCTACACCTTC.

The chain combines TRBV19 with TRBJ1-2; 9 bases line up with TRBD1. The trim removed 5 bases at V and 7 bases at J, leaving 8 bases unmatched. Germline V gene data show CDR1 as LNHDA and CDR2 as SQIVND (reference sequence). The length of the CDR3 is 14 residues. The CDR3 loop is CASSGDRVRGGYTF. The DNA for the CDR3 is TGTGCCAGTAGTGGGGACAGGGTTCGTGGTGGCTACACCTTC.

V usage is TRBV13 and J usage is TRBJ2-5, with D possibly matching TRBD2 (6 bases). CDR3 length equals 14 residues. Deletions cut 3 bases from V and 6 bases from J, with 14 bases between. From germline, CDR1 is PRHDT and CDR2 FYEKMQ (reference sequence). The CDR3 sequence: CASSFDEGGKTQYF. The DNA for the CDR3 is TGTGCCAGCAGCTTCGACGAGGGAGGAAAGACCCAGTACTTC.

In regard to this clone: Other DNA sequences in the same sample also yield this CDR3. The rearrangement uses TRBV20-1 and TRBJ1-2, with TRBD1 identical over 8 bases. The CDR3 spans 11 residues. The germline gives CDR1 DFQATT, CDR2 SNEGSKA (reference sequence). The J segment lost 5 bases and the V segment lost 6 bases, leaving 2 bases of the junction unmatched. The CDR3 loop is CSARTGYGYTF. In DNA, the CDR3 is TGCAGTGCAAGGACAGGGTATGGCTACACCTTC.

The J gene is TRBJ1-5, the V gene TRBV19; 11 nucleotides match TRBD1. Trimming cost V 6 bases and J 3 bases; bases outside gene matches: 1. There are 14 residues in the CDR3. Per the germline V gene, CDR1 is LNHDA and CDR2 is SQIVND (reference sequence). The CDR3 nucleotides are TGTGCCAGTAGGGGACAGGGGGTCAATCAGCCCCAGCATTTT. Translated: CASRGQGVNQPQHF.

This chain joins TRBV9 and TRBJ2-3; possible D gene TRBD1, 5 bases. With 0 bases removed from V and 1 base from J, the gap between germline ends came to 12 bases. CDR3 length equals 16 residues. The germline CDR1 and CDR2 sequences are SGDLS and YYNGEE. In nucleotides, the CDR3 is TGTGCCAGCAGCGTAGTCGGCAGGGTCGGCACAGATACGCAGTATTTT. It yields the protein CASSVVGRVGTDTQYF.

This chain uses TRBV5-1 with TRBJ1-1; D not certain. Germline V gene data show CDR1 as SGHRS and CDR2 as YFSETQ. V was shortened by 4 bases and J by 1 base, with 11 bases between the two germline ends. The CDR3 has 14 residues. The CDR3 is CASSLTAGNTEAFF. CDR3 nucleotides: TGCGCCAGCAGCCTAACGGCAGGGAACACTGAAGCTTTCTTT. The complete variable domain, with remaining parts taken from reference TRBV5-1 and TRBJ1-1, reads KAGVTQTPRYLIKTRGQQVTLSCSPISGHRSVSWYQQTPGQGLQFLFEYFSETQRNKGNFPGRFSGRQFSNSRSEMNVSTLELGDSALYLCASSLTAGNTEAFFGQGTRLTVV.

This rearrangement joins TRBV30 to TRBJ1-4; 8 nucleotides align to TRBD1. Germline V gene lookup returns CDR1 GTSNPN and CDR2 SVGIG (reference sequence). The V gene end was trimmed by 0 bases and the J gene end by 8 bases; junction bases not matched to a gene: 8. The CDR3 runs to 15 residues. Here the CDR3 reads CAWSVLGQGDEKLFF. In DNA, the CDR3 is TGTGCCTGGAGTGTATTAGGACAGGGTGACGAAAAACTGTTTTTT.

This clone was picked up one time. The chain joins TRBV6-1 to TRBJ2-7; perhaps TRBD2 as D (6 bases). Germline lookup yields CDR1 MNHNS and CDR2 SASEGT. This CDR3 contains 15 residues. The V end lost 2 bases, the J end lost 4 bases, and 15 bases lay between the germline ends. This CDR3 is CASSESPSGFYEQYF. In DNA, the CDR3 is TGTGCCAGCAGTGAATCCCCCAGCGGGTTTTACGAGCAGTACTTC.

The count of this clone is one. This rearrangement joins TRBV6-1 to TRBJ1-2; TRBD1 aligns across 9 bases. V trimming: 5 bases; J trimming: 3 bases; junction bases outside the gene matches: 7. Germline V lookup: CDR1 MNHNS, CDR2 SASEGT. The CDR3 is 15 amino acids. In DNA form, the CDR3 reads TGTGCCAGCAGTTTGCGACAGGGGGGCTACTATGGCTACACCTTC. This codes for CASSLRQGGYYGYTF.

The genes are TRBV11-3 and TRBJ2-1; 9 bases fit TRBD2. The CDR3 has 15 residues. V was clipped by 4 bases and J by 4 bases; unmatched bases: 5. Germline CDR1 is SGHNT and CDR2 is YENEEA. As DNA, the CDR3 is TGTGCCAGCAGCTCCACTAGCGGGTCTTACAATGAGCAGTTCTTC. Translating gives CASSSTSGSYNEQFF.

This chain joins TRBV30 and TRBJ1-1, with 8 bases identical to TRBD1. The CDR3 has 13 residues. With 2 bases clipped from V and 7 bases from J, the junction kept 6 bases outside the gene matches. The germline V gene has CDR1 GTSNPN and CDR2 SVGIG (reference sequence). This CDR3 is CAWSFGQGIEAFF. CDR3 DNA: TGTGCCTGGAGTTTCGGACAGGGTATTGAAGCTTTCTTT.

The chain carries TRBV9 and TRBJ2-5, with 10 bases matching TRBD2. The CDR3 length is 15 residues. Per the germline V gene, CDR1 is SGDLS and CDR2 is YYNGEE. With V trimmed by 2 bases and J by 5 bases, 6 bases remained unmatched. The CDR3, as DNA: TGTGCCAGCAGCGTGAGAGCGGGGGGGCCGGAGACCCAGTACTTC. Protein product: CASSVRAGGPETQYF.

The chain couples TRBV2 to TRBJ2-4, with 9 bases lining up with TRBD1. Germline V gene sequence: CDR1 SNHLY, CDR2 FYNNEI. V gave up 8 bases and J gave up 0 bases; unmatched junction bases: 14. The CDR3 has 18 residues. In DNA, the CDR3 is TGTGCCAGCGGACAGACAGGGGGAAATGTTTTAGCCAAAAACATTCAGTACTTC. Protein: CASGQTGGNVLAKNIQYF.

The chain employs TRBV9 and TRBJ2-2, with a possible D match to TRBD2 (7 bases). This CDR3 contains 16 residues. Trimming removed 2 bases from V and 3 bases from J, with 14 bases in between. The germline gives CDR1 SGDLS, CDR2 YYNGEE. The CDR3 DNA is TGTGCCAGCAGCGTCATTGGAGGGGGGGACACCGGGGAGCTGTTTTTT. As protein: CASSVIGGGDTGELFF.

The chain carries TRBV25-1 and TRBJ1-1; 9 bases are a match to TRBD1. This CDR3 is 14 amino acids long. Trimming at V came to 4 bases and at J to 6 bases, leaving 6 bases not matched to a gene. Per the germline V gene, CDR1 is MGHDK and CDR2 is SYGVNS. The CDR3 protein is CASSVRDRVAEAFF. The CDR3, as DNA: TGTGCCAGCAGTGTCCGGGACAGGGTAGCTGAAGCTTTCTTT. Together with reference TRBV25-1 and TRBJ1-1, the CDR3 gives the full variable domain: EADIYQTPRYLVIGTGKKITLECSQTMGHDKMYWYQQDPGMELHLIHYSYGVNSTEKGDLSSESTVSRIRTEHFPLTLESARPSHTSQYLCASSVRDRVAEAFFGQGTRLTVV.

This chain links TRBV7-2 with TRBJ1-2; D call uncertain. The CDR3 contains 12 residues. Germline V CDR1 and CDR2: SGHTA, FQGNSA. V gave up 5 bases and J gave up 3 bases, with 7 bases separating them. The CDR3 spells CASSLLHYGYTF. DNA of the CDR3: TGTGCCAGCAGCCTACTTCACTATGGCTACACCTTC.

This clone was counted a single time. V is TRBV25-1 and J is TRBJ2-3, with 10 positions matching TRBD2. The J segment lost 2 bases and the V segment lost 5 bases, leaving 4 bases of the junction unmatched. This CDR3 contains 15 residues. Germline V gives CDR1 MGHDK, CDR2 SYGVNS. CDR3 bases: TGTGCCAGCAGTCCTAGCGGGGGATTCACAGATACGCAGTATTTT. Translating it yields CASSPSGGFTDTQYF.

V and J are TRBV29-1 and TRBJ2-1; D perhaps matches TRBD2 (6 bases). The CDR3 totals 13 residues. Germline assignment: CDR1 SQVTM and CDR2 ANQGSEA. Trimming took 2 bases from V and 2 from J, leaving 7 bases between them. The CDR3 protein is CSVELATYNEQFF. DNA for the CDR3: TGCAGCGTTGAACTAGCGACCTACAATGAGCAGTTCTTC.

In regard to this clone: Other DNA sequences in this specimen translate into the identical CDR3. The chain recombines TRBV12-5 with TRBJ1-1, with D perhaps TRBD1 (6 bases). Germline V gene lookup returns CDR1 LGHNT and CDR2 FRNRAP. This CDR3 is 14 amino acids long. With 3 bases removed from V and 4 bases from J, the gap between germline ends came to 12 bases. The CDR3: CASGFPGVGTEAFF. DNA for the CDR3: TGTGCTAGTGGTTTCCCAGGGGTGGGCACTGAAGCTTTCTTT. Drawing the rest from reference TRBV12-5 and TRBJ1-1, the complete variable domain is DARVTQTPRHKVTEMGQEVTMRCQPILGHNTVFWYRQTMMQGLELLAYFRNRAPLDDSGMPKDRFSAEMPDATLATLKIQPSEPRDSAVYFCASGFPGVGTEAFFGQGTRLTVV.

This clone was detected only once. The gene calls are TRBV7-9 and TRBJ1-3; tentative D call: TRBD1 (6 bases). Trimming shortened V by 4 bases and J by 1 base, and 11 bases separated the two germline ends. Germline V gene sequence: CDR1 SEHNR, CDR2 FQNEAQ (reference sequence). CDR3 length: 15 amino acids. The CDR3 DNA reads TGTGCCAGCAGCTCGCAGGGGTTATCTGGAAACACCATATATTTT. This translates into CASSSQGLSGNTIYF.

The CDR3 nucleotides are TGTGCCAGCAGCTTAGCGCGTGTGGGGCTTAGGGAAGATACGCAGTATTTT. Amino acids: CASSLARVGLREDTQYF. The rearrangement links TRBV7-9 to TRBJ2-3; possible D gene TRBD1, 5 bases. The V gene lost 0 bases and the J gene lost 5 bases, with 18 bases spanning the gap. The germline gives CDR1 SEHNR, CDR2 FQNEAQ (reference sequence). CDR3 length: 17 residues. The variable domain in full, with the rest retrieved from reference TRBV7-9 and TRBJ2-3, is DTGVSQNPRHKITKRGQNVTFRCDPISEHNRLYWYRQTLGQGPEFLTYFQNEAQLEKSRLLSDRFSAERPKGSFSTLEIQRTEQGDSAMYLCASSLARVGLREDTQYFGPGTRLTVL.

V usage is TRBV7-8 and J usage is TRBJ2-1; weak D call: TRBD2 (6 bases). This CDR3 contains 15 residues. Per germline, CDR1 SGHVS and CDR2 FQNEAQ. The V end was cut by 4 bases, the J end by 2 bases, with 12 bases between. This chain's CDR3 is CASSSQLAPYNEQFF. CDR3 DNA sequence: TGTGCCAGCAGCTCCCAACTAGCCCCCTACAATGAGCAGTTCTTC.

J is TRBJ1-1 and V is TRBV4-1; tentatively, D is TRBD1 (5 bases). The ends were cut back, 5 bases at V and 5 bases at J, with 12 bases in the middle. The CDR3 totals 13 residues. Germline V CDR1 and CDR2: MGHRA, YSYEKL. CDR3: CASSGGGRTEAFF. The CDR3 DNA follows: TGCGCCAGCAGCGGGGGGGGGAGGACTGAAGCTTTCTTT.

This clone showed up just once. CDR3 loop: CATSRSPGTGDEQYF. DNA of the CDR3: TGTGCCACCAGCAGATCGCCCGGGACAGGGGACGAGCAGTACTTC. V and J are TRBV15 and TRBJ2-5; TRBD1 aligns across 10 bases. The J call may be faulty, since TRBJ2-7 better matches the DNA end. The germline gives CDR1 LNHNV, CDR2 YYDKDF (reference sequence). This CDR3 has 15 amino acids.